Here is one T cell receptor (beta chain) with its context. Its antigen remains unknown. The data stem from a study of T cell responses to AZD1222 COVID-19 vaccine. Whether given at about 4 or about 12 weeks, second doses were pooled. The protocol was immunoSEQ multiplex PCR, while the TCRdb copy is restricted to in-frame clones and leaves out a portion. The profile shows under 150,000 clones, 85% to 90% of them singletons. Broader study findings: There were repertoire samples only from the period after the peak T cell response.

Germline CDR1 MNHEY, CDR2 SVGAGI. The CDR3 runs to 15 residues. V trimming: 8 bases; J trimming: 1 base; junction bases outside the gene matches: 9. The clonotype comes from an adult who received the AZD1222 COVID-19 vaccine. This chain joins TRBV6-5 and TRBJ1-1; TRBD1 matches at 8 bases. Source: peripheral blood, taken 28 days after the second AZD1222 dose. Here the CDR3 DNA reads TGTGCCAGCTTTGGAGCCGGGACAGGGAACACTGAAGCTTTCTTT. Translating it yields CASFGAGTGNTEAFF.